The clone carrying this TCR beta chain was observed a handful of times. Then a second PCR, running roughly 6 to 12 cycles, was carried out with a sample-barcoded 5' primer and a J-beta primer mix. Each CDR3 protein gets one entry after TCRdb re-called the 5' RACE reads with MiXCR. The profile covers roughly 2 million distinct CDR3 sequences, with approximately 50% appearing a single time and less than 2.5% taken by the ten largest. The record originates from a study of blood T cells in healthy people across ages. This CDR3 contains 14 residues. The V gene's germline CDR1 is DFQATT and CDR2 SNEGSKA (reference sequence).

Sequenced sample: blood. The chain links TRBV20-1 to TRBJ2-7; no clear D gene. The DNA end lines up better with TRBJ2-5; the J call may be wrong. This sequence was found in a woman between 35 and 50 years old in good health. CDR3 amino acids: CSALGRIIKETQYF. CDR3 DNA sequence: TGCAGTGCTCTTGGACGAATTATTAAAGAGACCCAGTACTTC.